One and the same sample provided the 27 T cell receptor beta chains below, sequenced in a study of radiotherapy plus CTLA-4 blockade in lung cancer. Assay used: immunoSEQ multiplex PCR; TCRdb lists only in-frame clones, some missing. In the table there are 49,000 or so clones, 60% to 80% of which are singletons. The specimen was peripheral blood, collected from a patient treated with radiotherapy plus ipilimumab. These TCRs come from a human donor with non-small cell lung cancer who had stable disease on radiotherapy plus ipilimumab.

The V and J genes are TRBV29-1 and TRBJ2-7, with D possibly being TRBD1 (5 bases). With 5 bases removed from V and 2 bases from J, the gap between germline ends came to 10 bases. The CDR3 has 12 residues. Germline CDR1 and CDR2: SQVTM and ANQGSEA. The CDR3 spells CSVMTEAYEQYV. The CDR3 DNA follows: TGCAGCGTTATGACAGAGGCCTACGAGCAGTACGTC.

The chain couples TRBV4-1 to TRBJ1-1, with D tentatively TRBD1 (5 bases). Germline values: CDR1 MGHRA, CDR2 YSYEKL. Trimming cost V 0 bases and J 10 bases, with 12 bases left between them. CDR3 size: 13 residues. The CDR3, as DNA: TGCGCCAGCAGCCAAGATCCGACAGCCCGAGCTTTCTTT. Its protein product is CASSQDPTARAFF.

This clone was seen only a few times. The rearrangement links TRBV18 to TRBJ1-6, with D unresolved. This CDR3 contains 17 residues. V was pared by 2 bases and J by 8 bases, with 19 bases between. CDR1 is KGHSH and CDR2 is LQKENI in the germline V gene. The CDR3 loop reads CASSPSSGRGRDSPLHF. Here the CDR3 DNA reads TGTGCCAGCTCACCATCATCTGGTCGCGGTCGGGATTCACCCCTCCACTTT.

The chain carries TRBV5-1 and TRBJ1-4; TRBD1 aligns across 9 bases. V lost 4 bases to trimming and J lost 6 bases; unmatched junction nucleotides: 7. Per germline, CDR1 SGHRS and CDR2 YFSETQ. The CDR3 extends over 15 amino acids. The CDR3 loop reads CASSPVGQGDEKLFF. CDR3 DNA sequence: TGCGCCAGCAGCCCGGTGGGACAGGGAGATGAAAAACTGTTTTTT. Full variable domain (outside the CDR3, taken from reference TRBV5-1 and TRBJ1-4): KAGVTQTPRYLIKTRGQQVTLSCSPISGHRSVSWYQQTPGQGLQFLFEYFSETQRNKGNFPGRFSGRQFSNSRSEMNVSTLELGDSALYLCASSPVGQGDEKLFFGSGTQLSVL.

V and J are TRBV9 and TRBJ1-1; weak D call: TRBD1 (5 bases). Germline V gives CDR1 SGDLS, CDR2 YYNGEE. V lost 6 bases and J lost 2, with 11 bases in between. This CDR3 is built from 13 residues. The CDR3 sequence is CASTRGSNTEAFF. For the CDR3, the DNA is TGTGCCAGCACGCGGGGGAGCAACACTGAAGCTTTCTTT.

The rearrangement joins TRBV7-2 to TRBJ2-1; D may be TRBD1 or TRBD2 (5 bases each). The germline V gene has CDR1 SGHTA and CDR2 FQGNSA. CDR3 size: 15 residues. Trimming took off 3 bases at V and 2 bases at J, with 11 bases between the two ends. CDR3 DNA: TGTGCCAGCAGCTTGGGACCGCGGACCTACAATGAGCAGTTCTTC. Its translation is CASSLGPRTYNEQFF.

The rearrangement uses TRBV7-3 and TRBJ1-1, with 7 bases that match TRBD1. CDR3 length: 14 residues. Germline V gives CDR1 SGHTA, CDR2 FQGTGA. The J segment lost 2 bases and the V segment lost 2 bases, leaving 2 bases of the junction unmatched. The CDR3 coding sequence is TGTGCCAGCAGCTTAGGGACAGAAAACACTGAAGCTTTCTTT. Protein sequence: CASSLGTENTEAFF.

The chain is built from TRBV6-6 and TRBJ2-7, with D tentatively TRBD1 (6 bases). The CDR3 runs to 14 residues. Per germline, CDR1 MNHNY and CDR2 SVGAGI (reference sequence). V lost 6 bases and J lost 0, with 12 bases in between. CDR3 in DNA: TGTGCCAGCAGCCCGAGGACAGCCTCCTACGAGCAGTACTTC. Amino acid sequence: CASSPRTASYEQYF.

The CDR3 sequence: CASSDWQGSTEAFF. CDR3 in DNA: TGTGCCAGCAGTGACTGGCAGGGCAGCACTGAAGCTTTCTTT. This chain links TRBV6-5 with TRBJ1-1, with a weak D call TRBD1 (5 bases). The CDR3 length is 14 residues. V was trimmed by 5 bases and J by 4 bases, leaving 14 bases between them. Germline V lookup: CDR1 MNHEY, CDR2 SVGAGI.

The chain couples TRBV5-5 to TRBJ1-3; D is undetermined. This CDR3 is built from 16 residues. Germline V CDR1 and CDR2: SGHKS, YYEKEE (reference sequence). Trimming cost V 0 bases and J 0 bases, with 10 bases left between them. CDR3 sequence reads: CASSLGIQDSGNTIYF. For the CDR3, the DNA is TGTGCCAGCAGCTTGGGGATCCAGGACTCTGGAAACACCATATATTTT.

This chain connects TRBV28 to TRBJ1-2, with TRBD1 matching 8 bases. The germline V gene encodes CDR1 MDHEN and CDR2 SYDVKM. The CDR3 totals 14 residues. V trimming: 6 bases; J trimming: 2 bases; junction bases outside the gene matches: 5. The CDR3 spells CASRSTGENYGYTF. The CDR3 coding sequence is TGTGCCAGCAGGTCGACAGGGGAAAACTATGGCTACACCTTC.

This clone occurred once. The chain employs TRBV5-4 and TRBJ2-5; 8 bases are a match to TRBD2. Germline lookup yields CDR1 SGHNT and CDR2 YYREEE (reference sequence). The CDR3 is 15 residues long. V lost 2 bases and J lost 5; bases outside the gene matches: 8. CDR3 region: CASSLTGGGGETQYF. CDR3 coding DNA: TGTGCCAGCAGCTTAACAGGAGGCGGGGGGGAGACCCAGTACTTC. Combining the CDR3 with reference TRBV5-4 and TRBJ2-5 gives the whole variable domain ETGVTQSPTHLIKTRGQQVTLRCSSQSGHNTVSWYQQALGQGPQFIFQYYREEENGRGNFPPRFSGLQFPNYSSELNVNALELDDSALYLCASSLTGGGGETQYFGPGTRLLVL.

V is TRBV10-2 and J is TRBJ1-1; D perhaps matches TRBD1 (6 bases). Per germline, CDR1 WSHSY and CDR2 SAAADI. The V end lost 7 bases, the J end lost 2 bases, and 17 bases lay between the germline ends. This CDR3 has 15 residues. For the CDR3, the DNA is TGCGCCAGCACCCCATCCCGGACAGCCAACACTGAAGCTTTCTTT. Its protein is CASTPSRTANTEAFF.

J is TRBJ2-1 and V is TRBV9; D call uncertain. Trimming removed 0 bases at V and 8 bases at J, with 9 bases between. This CDR3 region has 13 residues. CDR1 and CDR2 from the germline V gene are SGDLS and YYNGEE. The CDR3 here is CASSVGLGHEQFF. The CDR3 nucleotides read TGTGCCAGCAGCGTAGGCCTGGGCCATGAGCAGTTCTTC.

The chain joins TRBV4-1 to TRBJ1-4; the match to TRBD1 covers 8 bases. J gave up 5 bases and V 4 bases, and 3 bases lay outside the gene matches. This CDR3 has 14 residues. Germline values: CDR1 MGHRA, CDR2 YSYEKL. The CDR3, as DNA: TGCGCCAGCAGCCCCCGACAGGGGAATGAAAAACTGTTTTTT. This translates into CASSPRQGNEKLFF.

The chain recombines TRBV7-3 with TRBJ2-3, with a tentative D call TRBD2 (6 bases). This CDR3 spans 16 amino acids. The germline V gene encodes CDR1 SGHTA and CDR2 FQGTGA. V shed 4 bases and J shed 2 bases, with 16 bases lying between them. CDR3 nucleotide sequence: TGTGCCAGCAGCTCCCCGGCGGGGCCCTCCACAGATACGCAGTATTTT. It encodes CASSSPAGPSTDTQYF. Filled out from reference TRBV7-3 and TRBJ2-3, the complete variable domain reads GAGVSQTPSNKVTEKGKYVELRCDPISGHTALYWYRQSLGQGPEFLIYFQGTGAADDSGLPNDRFFAVRPEGSVSTLKIQRTERGDSAVYLCASSSPAGPSTDTQYFGPGTRLTVL.

V is TRBV2 and J is TRBJ1-2, with TRBD1 matching 9 bases. V was clipped by 4 bases and J by 8 bases; unmatched bases: 2. The V gene's germline CDR1 is SNHLY and CDR2 FYNNEI. This CDR3 has 12 residues. The CDR3 nucleotides read TGTGCCAGCAGTGGGGACAGGGCCGGCTACACCTTC. Translated: CASSGDRAGYTF.

V is TRBV5-1 and J is TRBJ1-1; maybe TRBD1 (5 bases). The V gene's germline CDR1 is SGHRS and CDR2 YFSETQ. This CDR3 comprises 18 residues. V was shortened by 0 bases and J by 1 base, with 19 bases between the two germline ends. Written as DNA, the CDR3 is TGCGCCAGCAGCTTGGCCCCAGGGCGAATCCGTAGGAACACTGAAGCTTTCTTT. Protein product: CASSLAPGRIRRNTEAFF.

The chain joins TRBV7-2 to TRBJ2-2; weak D call: TRBD1 (6 bases). With 1 base removed from V and 4 bases from J, the gap between germline ends came to 10 bases. The germline V gene has CDR1 SGHTA and CDR2 FQGNSA. This CDR3 has 15 residues. Here the CDR3 DNA reads TGTGCCAGCAGCTTAGTTCAGGGGCCCACCGGGGAGCTGTTTTTT. This translates into CASSLVQGPTGELFF.

The chain joins TRBV30 to TRBJ2-2; D is possibly TRBD1 or TRBD2 (6 bases each). Germline CDR1 is GTSNPN and CDR2 is SVGIG (reference sequence). This CDR3 has 14 amino acids. Trimming pared 6 bases from V and 3 bases from J, leaving 14 bases between. CDR3 region: CACLTRGYTGELFF. The DNA of the CDR3 is TGTGCCTGCCTGACTAGGGGGTACACCGGGGAGCTGTTTTTT.

V usage is TRBV11-1 and J usage is TRBJ2-4, with D hard to call. The CDR3 sequence is 15 residues long. With 4 bases removed from V and 8 bases from J, the gap between germline ends came to 18 bases. The germline V gene has CDR1 SGHAT and CDR2 FQDESV (reference sequence). The CDR3 is CASSSPGGNEHIQYF. CDR3 coding DNA: TGTGCCAGCAGCTCCCCAGGTGGGAATGAACACATTCAGTACTTC. Based on the CDR3 plus reference TRBV11-1 and TRBJ2-4, the full variable domain is EAEVAQSPRYKITEKSQAVAFWCDPISGHATLYWYRQILGQGPELLVQFQDESVVDDSQLPKDRFSAERLKGVDSTLKIQPAELGDSAMYLCASSSPGGNEHIQYFGAGTRLSVL.

Turning to this clone: A single base separates this from a much larger clone, so it may be a read error. The sample contains more than one DNA sequence encoding this CDR3. The CDR3 here is CASSSGQGGGYGYTF. The CDR3 DNA follows: TGTGCCAGCAGCTCGGGACAGGGAGGGGGCTATGGCTACACCTTC. The chain employs TRBV13 and TRBJ1-2, with 9 bases identical to TRBD1. V trimming: 4 bases; J trimming: 4 bases; junction bases outside the gene matches: 7. The CDR3 covers 15 residues. Germline CDR1 and CDR2: PRHDT and FYEKMQ (reference sequence).

The V call is TRBV6-5, the J call TRBJ1-2; perhaps TRBD1 as D (5 bases). Germline CDR1 reads MNHEY; CDR2 reads SVGAGI. V lost 2 bases and J lost 6, with 10 bases in between. This CDR3 has 13 residues. The CDR3 DNA reads as TGTGCCAGCAGTTACGATATGGGGCATGGCTACACCTTC. Translated: CASSYDMGHGYTF.

This chain links TRBV7-9 with TRBJ1-6, with D perhaps matching TRBD1 (5 bases). There are 13 residues in the CDR3. Trimming pared 4 bases from V and 8 bases from J, leaving 9 bases between. Germline V gene lookup returns CDR1 SEHNR and CDR2 FQNEAQ (reference sequence). The CDR3 DNA reads TGTGCCAGCAGCTGGCAGGGAGATTCACCCCTCCACTTT. Translating gives CASSWQGDSPLHF.

Only one count was recorded for this clone. The chain employs TRBV6-5 and TRBJ2-7; D possibly corresponds to TRBD2 (7 bases). CDR3 length equals 15 residues. Trimming left V 8 bases short and J 2 bases short, with 19 bases between. Germline V CDR1 and CDR2: MNHEY, SVGAGI. The CDR3 is CASEDAGAWTYEQYF. The CDR3 coding sequence is TGTGCCAGCGAGGACGCGGGGGCTTGGACCTACGAGCAGTACTTC.

This clone was seen a handful of times. The chain combines TRBV19 with TRBJ1-1; D is undetermined. Trimming stripped 5 bases from V and 1 base from J, with 11 bases between. Per germline, CDR1 LNHDA and CDR2 SQIVND (reference sequence). CDR3 size: 14 residues. The CDR3 sequence: CASSEFAWNTEAFF. The CDR3 DNA sequence: TGTGCCAGTAGTGAGTTTGCATGGAACACTGAAGCTTTCTTT.

The rearrangement uses TRBV7-6 and TRBJ2-5, with TRBD1 as a possible D gene (6 bases). Germline V gene lookup returns CDR1 SGHVS and CDR2 FNYEAQ. The CDR3 is made up of 13 amino acids. Trimming took off 1 base at V and 5 bases at J, with 8 bases between the two ends. CDR3 nucleotides: TGTGCCAGCAGCTTAGAGGGGGTTGAGACCCAGTACTTC. Its protein product is CASSLEGVETQYF.